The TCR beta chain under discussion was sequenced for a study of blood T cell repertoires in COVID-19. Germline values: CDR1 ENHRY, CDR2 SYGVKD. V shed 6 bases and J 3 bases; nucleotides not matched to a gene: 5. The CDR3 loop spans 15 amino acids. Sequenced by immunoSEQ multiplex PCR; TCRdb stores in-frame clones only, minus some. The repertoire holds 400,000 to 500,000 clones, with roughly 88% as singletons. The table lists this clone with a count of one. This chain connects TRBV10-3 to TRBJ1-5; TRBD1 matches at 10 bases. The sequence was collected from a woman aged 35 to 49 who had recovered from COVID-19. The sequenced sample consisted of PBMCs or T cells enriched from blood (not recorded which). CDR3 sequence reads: CAIRPGQGVNQPQHF. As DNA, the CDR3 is TGTGCCATCAGACCCGGACAGGGGGTCAATCAGCCCCAGCATTTT.